Listed here are 18 T cell receptor beta chains from one sample, sequenced in a study of blood T cell repertoires in COVID-19. Profiled with immunoSEQ multiplex PCR; TCRdb holds only in-frame clones, not every one. This sample has tens of thousands of clones, with around 92% found just once. Sequencing was performed on peripheral blood. Receptor source: a man aged 65-85 years with active COVID-19.

This clone was found once. The chain links TRBV6-1 to TRBJ2-2; 9 bases match TRBD1. Trimming removed 4 bases from V and 1 base from J; junction bases left unmatched: 4. Germline values: CDR1 MNHNS, CDR2 SASEGT. The CDR3 is made up of 16 amino acids. CDR3 coding DNA: TGTGCCAGCAGTGCAAGACAGGGGGGGAACACCGGGGAGCTGTTTTTT. Its protein product is CASSARQGGNTGELFF.

The chain recombines TRBV19 with TRBJ1-3, with a possible D match to TRBD1 (6 bases). CDR3 length equals 14 residues. The V end lost 6 bases, the J end lost 0 bases, and 9 bases lay between the germline ends. In germline, CDR1 is LNHDA, CDR2 SQIVND (reference sequence). The CDR3: CASRRDNSGNTIYF. CDR3 coding DNA: TGTGCCAGTAGACGGGACAACTCTGGAAACACCATATATTTT.

This clone has a handful of counts. CDR3 coding DNA: TGTGCCAGCAGTTTAGGTACTTACGAGCAGTACTTC. It translates to CASSLGTYEQYF. The rearrangement joins TRBV12-3 or TRBV12-4 to TRBJ2-7; no reliable D call. The V and J ends lost 1 base and 4 bases respectively, with 5 bases between them. CDR3 length equals 12 residues.

The chain carries TRBV15 and TRBJ2-1, with D possibly matching TRBD2 (6 bases). Germline V gene lookup returns CDR1 LNHNV and CDR2 YYDKDF (reference sequence). Trimming took 3 bases from V and 3 from J, leaving 18 bases between them. This CDR3 contains 17 residues. CDR3 DNA: TGTGCCACCAGCAGTCCTGAGGGGCGGGGTTTCTACAATGAGCAGTTCTTC. Translated: CATSSPEGRGFYNEQFF.

V gene TRBV25-1 combines with J gene TRBJ1-1; perhaps TRBD1 as D (5 bases). Per germline, CDR1 MGHDK and CDR2 SYGVNS. The CDR3 contains 13 residues. The V and J ends lost 6 bases and 3 bases respectively, with 11 bases between them. CDR3 in amino acids: CASREGEYTEAFF. DNA of the CDR3: TGTGCCAGCAGAGAAGGGGAGTACACTGAAGCTTTCTTT.

The chain links TRBV12-3 or TRBV12-4 to TRBJ1-1; weak D call: TRBD1 (6 bases). The ends were cut back, 6 bases at V and 4 bases at J, with 9 bases in the middle. The CDR3 has 12 residues. This CDR3 reads CASSRGPTEAFF. DNA for the CDR3: TGTGCCAGCAGCAGGGGACCCACTGAAGCTTTCTTT.

The genes are TRBV30 and TRBJ1-5; 7 bases are a match to TRBD1. The J segment lost 4 bases and the V segment lost 2 bases, leaving 2 bases of the junction unmatched. This CDR3 has 13 residues. CDR1 GTSNPN and CDR2 SVGIG come from the germline V gene (reference sequence). Here the CDR3 reads CAWSPTGNQPQHF. The CDR3 DNA sequence: TGTGCCTGGAGTCCGACAGGGAATCAGCCCCAGCATTTT.

This sequence joins TRBV7-2 and TRBJ1-4, with D hard to call. The CDR3 is 14 amino acids. The germline V gene has CDR1 SGHTA and CDR2 FQGNSA. V was trimmed by 1 base and J by 6 bases, leaving 9 bases between them. CDR3 sequence: CASSLVSSDEKLFF. In DNA form, the CDR3 reads TGTGCCAGCAGCTTAGTGAGCAGCGATGAAAAACTGTTTTTT. Supplemented by reference TRBV7-2 and TRBJ1-4, the full variable domain reads GAGVSQSPSNKVTEKGKDVELRCDPISGHTALYWYRQSLGQGLEFLIYFQGNSAPDKSGLPSDRFSAERTGGSVSTLTIQRTQQEDSAVYLCASSLVSSDEKLFFGSGTQLSVL.

In its sample, this clone was seen a few times. This chain links TRBV7-9 with TRBJ1-2; D not certain. The length of the CDR3 is 11 residues. Per the germline V gene, CDR1 is SEHNR and CDR2 is FQNEAQ (reference sequence). V was trimmed by 5 bases and J by 6 bases, leaving 7 bases between them. CDR3 nucleotides: TGTGCCAGCAGCGTACGAGATGGCTACACCTTC. This codes for CASSVRDGYTF. Filled out from reference TRBV7-9 and TRBJ1-2, the complete variable domain reads DTGVSQNPRHKITKRGQNVTFRCDPISEHNRLYWYRQTLGQGPEFLTYFQNEAQLEKSRLLSDRFSAERPKGSFSTLEIQRTEQGDSAMYLCASSVRDGYTFGSGTRLTVV.

The chain recombines TRBV3-1 (or the pseudogene TRBV3-2) with TRBJ1-4; D gene ambiguous. Germline CDR1 is LGHDT and CDR2 is YNNKEL (reference sequence). V was pared by 1 base and J by 4 bases, with 7 bases between. The CDR3 is made up of 14 amino acids. The CDR3 nucleotides read TGTGCCAGCAGCCAAGTTTCGGGTAATGAAAAACTGTTTTTT. Its protein product is CASSQVSGNEKLFF.

J is TRBJ1-3 and V is TRBV9; a possible D gene is TRBD1 (5 bases). The CDR3 loop spans 15 amino acids. V dropped 2 bases and J dropped 3 bases, with 12 bases sitting between them. Germline V gives CDR1 SGDLS, CDR2 YYNGEE. The CDR3, as DNA: TGTGCCAGCAGCGTTGGTACAGGCGGTGGAAACACCATATATTTT. Its translation: CASSVGTGGGNTIYF. The whole variable domain, remainder taken from reference TRBV9 and TRBJ1-3, is DSGVTQTPKHLITATGQRVTLRCSPRSGDLSVYWYQQSLDQGLQFLIQYYNGEERAKGNILERFSAQQFPDLHSELNLSSLELGDSALYFCASSVGTGGGNTIYFGEGSWLTVV.

J is TRBJ2-5 and V is TRBV15; 9 bases align to TRBD2. CDR3 length equals 15 residues. Germline-derived CDR1 and CDR2 are LNHNV and YYDKDF (reference sequence). J gave up 7 bases and V 0 bases, and 6 bases lay outside the gene matches. The CDR3 region is CATSRERLAEGTQYF. The DNA for the CDR3 is TGTGCCACCAGCAGAGAAAGACTAGCGGAAGGGACCCAGTACTTC.

This rearrangement joins TRBV4-1 to TRBJ2-2; 14 bases agree with TRBD2. CDR1 and CDR2 (germline): MGHRA, YSYEKL. Germline trimming cut 3 bases from V and 4 bases from J; bases unmatched to any gene: 4. The CDR3 is 17 residues long. This CDR3 reads CASSQGLAGEGTGELFF. The CDR3 nucleotides read TGCGCCAGCAGCCAGGGACTAGCGGGAGAGGGCACCGGGGAGCTGTTTTTT.

This chain links TRBV5-6 with TRBJ2-5; D is uncertain. This CDR3 spans 14 amino acids. The germline CDR1 and CDR2 sequences are SGHDT and YYEEEE. V was pared by 5 bases and J by 4 bases, with 15 bases between. CDR3 loop: CASSMRGLRETQYF. CDR3 sequence (DNA): TGTGCCAGCAGTATGAGAGGTCTACGAGAGACCCAGTACTTC. Drawing the rest from reference TRBV5-6 and TRBJ2-5, the complete variable domain is DAGVTQSPTHLIKTRGQQVTLRCSPKSGHDTVSWYQQALGQGPQFIFQYYEEEERQRGNFPDRFSGHQFPNYSSELNVNALLLGDSALYLCASSMRGLRETQYFGPGTRLLVL.

This clone was counted between two and nine times. This chain's CDR3 is CASSSRTGGSSYNSPLHF. CDR3 in DNA: TGTGCCAGCAGCTCCAGGACAGGGGGAAGCTCCTATAATTCACCCCTCCACTTT. The chain links TRBV11-2 to TRBJ1-6, with 10 bases fitting TRBD1. The CDR3 length is 18 residues. V was pared by 4 bases and J by 0 bases, with 6 bases of the junction left unmatched. CDR1 is SGHAT, CDR2 FQNNGV, per germline. Together with reference TRBV11-2 and TRBJ1-6, the CDR3 gives the full variable domain: EAGVAQSPRYKIIEKRQSVAFWCNPISGHATLYWYQQILGQGPKLLIQFQNNGVVDDSQLPKDRFSAERLKGVDSTLKIQPAKLEDSAVYLCASSSRTGGSSYNSPLHFGNGTRLTVT.

The J gene is TRBJ2-3, the V gene TRBV7-2, with D tentatively TRBD1 (5 bases). Trimming took off 4 bases at V and 1 base at J, with 6 bases between the two ends. This CDR3 region has 13 residues. Germline CDR1 and CDR2: SGHTA and FQGNSA. CDR3 nucleotides: TGTGCCAGCAGCTGGGGCGGCACAGATACGCAGTATTTT. Its translation is CASSWGGTDTQYF.

This clone has only one observation. The CDR3 region has the DNA TGCGCCAGCAAAACAGGGCCTCCCACCGGGGAGCTGTTTTTT. The encoded protein is CASKTGPPTGELFF. The V and J genes are TRBV5-1 and TRBJ2-2; D might be TRBD1 (6 bases). Germline V gene data show CDR1 as SGHRS and CDR2 as YFSETQ. The length of the CDR3 is 14 residues. V lost 6 bases to trimming and J lost 4 bases, with 13 bases between them. Complete variable domain (other parts from reference TRBV5-1 and TRBJ2-2): KAGVTQTPRYLIKTRGQQVTLSCSPISGHRSVSWYQQTPGQGLQFLFEYFSETQRNKGNFPGRFSGRQFSNSRSEMNVSTLELGDSALYLCASKTGPPTGELFFGEGSRLTVL.

The rearrangement links TRBV20-1 to TRBJ2-7; D is perhaps TRBD1 (5 bases). V was clipped by 3 bases and J by 3 bases, with 6 bases between them. In germline, CDR1 is DFQATT, CDR2 SNEGSKA (reference sequence). The CDR3 contains 11 residues. CDR3: CSASDSYEQYF. CDR3 sequence (DNA): TGCAGTGCTAGTGACAGCTACGAGCAGTACTTC.